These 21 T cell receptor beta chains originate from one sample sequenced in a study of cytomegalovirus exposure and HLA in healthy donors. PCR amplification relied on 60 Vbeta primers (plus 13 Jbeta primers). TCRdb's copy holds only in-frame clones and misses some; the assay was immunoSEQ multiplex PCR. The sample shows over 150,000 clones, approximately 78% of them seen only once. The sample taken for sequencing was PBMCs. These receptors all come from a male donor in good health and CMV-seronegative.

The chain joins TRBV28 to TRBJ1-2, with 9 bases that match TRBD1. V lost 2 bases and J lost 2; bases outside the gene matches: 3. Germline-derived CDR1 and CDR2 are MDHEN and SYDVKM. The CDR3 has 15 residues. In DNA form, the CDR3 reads TGTGCCAGCAGTTTACTCGGGACAGGGAACTATGGCTACACCTTC. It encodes CASSLLGTGNYGYTF.

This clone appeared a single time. The CDR3 bases are TGTGCCAGCAGCCAAATACCGAAAGCGGGAGAAAGTGGGGCCAACGTCCTGACTTTC. Its protein is CASSQIPKAGESGANVLTF. The rearrangement joins TRBV14 to TRBJ2-6; TRBD2 matches 8 bases. The CDR3 runs 19 residues. J gave up 3 bases and V 2 bases, and 12 bases lay outside the gene matches. Germline assignment: CDR1 SGHDN and CDR2 FVKESK. Drawing the rest from reference TRBV14 and TRBJ2-6, the complete variable domain is EAGVTQFPSHSVIEKGQTVTLRCDPISGHDNLYWYRRVMGKEIKFLLHFVKESKQDESGMPNNRFLAERTGGTYSTLKVQPAELEDSGVYFCASSQIPKAGESGANVLTFGAGSRLTVL.

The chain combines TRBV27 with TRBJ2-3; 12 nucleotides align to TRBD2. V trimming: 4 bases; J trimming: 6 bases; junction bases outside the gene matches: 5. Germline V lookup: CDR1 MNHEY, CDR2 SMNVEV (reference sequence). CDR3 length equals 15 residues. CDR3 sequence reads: CASSSLAGGGDTQYF. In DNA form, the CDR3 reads TGTGCCAGCAGTTCACTAGCGGGAGGAGGGGATACGCAGTATTTT.

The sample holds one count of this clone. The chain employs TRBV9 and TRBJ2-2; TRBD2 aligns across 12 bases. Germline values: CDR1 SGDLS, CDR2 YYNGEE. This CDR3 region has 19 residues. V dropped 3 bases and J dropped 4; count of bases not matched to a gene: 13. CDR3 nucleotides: TGTGCCAGCAGCGCGGAGAGGACTAGCGGGGCCGGGGGCACCGGGGAGCTGTTTTTT. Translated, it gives CASSAERTSGAGGTGELFF.

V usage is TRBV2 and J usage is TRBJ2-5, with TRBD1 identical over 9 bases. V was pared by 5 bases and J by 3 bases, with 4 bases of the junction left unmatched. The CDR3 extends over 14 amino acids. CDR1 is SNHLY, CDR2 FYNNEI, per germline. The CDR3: CASSPRDREETQYF. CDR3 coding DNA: TGTGCCAGCAGTCCCCGGGACAGGGAAGAGACCCAGTACTTC.

CDR3: CASSLADQTSTYEQYF. The CDR3 DNA sequence: TGTGCCAGCAGTTTAGCCGACCAGACTAGTACCTACGAGCAGTACTTC. The rearrangement links TRBV28 to TRBJ2-7; D possibly corresponds to TRBD2 (6 bases). Germline CDR1 reads MDHEN; CDR2 reads SYDVKM. The CDR3 has 16 amino acids. With 2 bases removed from V and 2 bases from J, the gap between germline ends came to 16 bases.

The CDR3 DNA follows: TGTGCCAGCAGTTTACTGGCAGGCTATGGCTACACCTTC. Protein product: CASSLLAGYGYTF. This sequence joins TRBV27 and TRBJ1-2, with unresolved D. The germline V gene encodes CDR1 MNHEY and CDR2 SMNVEV (reference sequence). The V gene lost 2 bases and the J gene lost 4 bases, with 8 bases spanning the gap. The CDR3 covers 13 residues.

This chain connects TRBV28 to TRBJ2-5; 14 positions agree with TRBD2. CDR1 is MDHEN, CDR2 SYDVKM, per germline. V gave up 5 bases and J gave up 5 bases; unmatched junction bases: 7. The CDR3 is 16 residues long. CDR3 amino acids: CASSHQTSGGAETQYF. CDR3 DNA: TGTGCCAGCAGTCACCAGACTAGCGGGGGGGCGGAGACCCAGTACTTC.

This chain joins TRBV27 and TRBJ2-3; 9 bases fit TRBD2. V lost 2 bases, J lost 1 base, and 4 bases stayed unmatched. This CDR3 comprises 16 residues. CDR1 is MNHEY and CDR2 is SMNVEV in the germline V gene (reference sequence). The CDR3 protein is CASSLGRGGGTDTQYF. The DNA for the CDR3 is TGTGCCAGCAGTTTAGGGCGGGGGGGCGGCACAGATACGCAGTATTTT.

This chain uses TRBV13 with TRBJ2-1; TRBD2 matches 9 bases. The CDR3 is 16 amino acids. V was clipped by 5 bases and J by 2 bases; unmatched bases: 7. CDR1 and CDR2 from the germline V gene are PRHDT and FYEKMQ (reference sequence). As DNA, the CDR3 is TGTGCCAGCAGCCCTTCCAGCGGGAGGCCCTACAATGAGCAGTTCTTC. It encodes CASSPSSGRPYNEQFF.

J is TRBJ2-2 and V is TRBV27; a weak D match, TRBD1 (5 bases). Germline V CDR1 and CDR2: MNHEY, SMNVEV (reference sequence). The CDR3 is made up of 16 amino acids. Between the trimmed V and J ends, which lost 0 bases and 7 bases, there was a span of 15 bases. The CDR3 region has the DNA TGTGCCAGCAGTTTATCGCAGGGTGATATCAACGGGGAGCTGTTTTTT. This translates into CASSLSQGDINGELFF.

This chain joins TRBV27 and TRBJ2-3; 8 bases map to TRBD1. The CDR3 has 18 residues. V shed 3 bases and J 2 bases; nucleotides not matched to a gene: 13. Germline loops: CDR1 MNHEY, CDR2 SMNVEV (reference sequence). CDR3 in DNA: TGTGCCAGCAGTTTCCGACAGGGGCGGATTACAGACACAGATACGCAGTATTTT. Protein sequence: CASSFRQGRITDTDTQYF.

The CDR3 region has the DNA TGTGCCAGCAGCTACGGACTAGCGGGGTTTTCCCCCACAGATACGCAGTATTTT. Translation: CASSYGLAGFSPTDTQYF. The J gene is TRBJ2-3, the V gene TRBV7-3; the match to TRBD2 covers 12 bases. In germline, CDR1 is SGHTA, CDR2 FQGTGA. V dropped 4 bases and J dropped 2; count of bases not matched to a gene: 10. The CDR3 covers 18 residues.

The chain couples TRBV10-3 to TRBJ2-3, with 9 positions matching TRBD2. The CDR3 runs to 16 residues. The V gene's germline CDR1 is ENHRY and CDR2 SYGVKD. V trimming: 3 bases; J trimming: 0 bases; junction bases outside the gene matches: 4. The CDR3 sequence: CAISDQRGASTDTQYF. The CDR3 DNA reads TGTGCCATCAGTGACCAGCGGGGGGCCAGCACAGATACGCAGTATTTT.

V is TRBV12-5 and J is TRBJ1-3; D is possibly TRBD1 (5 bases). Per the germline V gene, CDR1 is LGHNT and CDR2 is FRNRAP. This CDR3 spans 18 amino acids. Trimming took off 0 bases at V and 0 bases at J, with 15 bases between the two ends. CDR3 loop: CASGLVGEGSLSGNTIYF. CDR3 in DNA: TGTGCTAGTGGTTTGGTAGGGGAGGGTTCCCTCTCTGGAAACACCATATATTTT.

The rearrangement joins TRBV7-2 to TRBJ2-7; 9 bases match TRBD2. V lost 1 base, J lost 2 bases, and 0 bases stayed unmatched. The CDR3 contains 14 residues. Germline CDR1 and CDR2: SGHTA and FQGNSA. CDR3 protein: CASSLGGRAYEQYF. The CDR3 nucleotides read TGTGCCAGCAGCTTAGGCGGGAGGGCCTACGAGCAGTACTTC. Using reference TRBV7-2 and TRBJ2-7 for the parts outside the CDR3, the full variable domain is GAGVSQSPSNKVTEKGKDVELRCDPISGHTALYWYRQSLGQGLEFLIYFQGNSAPDKSGLPSDRFSAERTGGSVSTLTIQRTQQEDSAVYLCASSLGGRAYEQYFGPGTRLTVT.

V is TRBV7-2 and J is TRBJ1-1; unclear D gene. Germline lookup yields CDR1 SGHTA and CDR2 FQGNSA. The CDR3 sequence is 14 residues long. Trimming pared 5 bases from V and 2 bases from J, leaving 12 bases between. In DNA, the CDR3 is TGTGCCAGCAGCGGGATCGGGGTCAACACTGAAGCTTTCTTT. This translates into CASSGIGVNTEAFF. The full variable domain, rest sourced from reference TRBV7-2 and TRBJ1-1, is GAGVSQSPSNKVTEKGKDVELRCDPISGHTALYWYRQSLGQGLEFLIYFQGNSAPDKSGLPSDRFSAERTGGSVSTLTIQRTQQEDSAVYLCASSGIGVNTEAFFGQGTRLTVV.

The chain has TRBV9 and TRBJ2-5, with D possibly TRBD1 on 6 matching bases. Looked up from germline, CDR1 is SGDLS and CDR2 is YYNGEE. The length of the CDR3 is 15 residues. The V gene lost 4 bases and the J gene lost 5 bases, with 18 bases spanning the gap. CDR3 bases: TGTGCCAGCAGCCCCGCCCTCTGGACAGAGGAGACCCAGTACTTC. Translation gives CASSPALWTEETQYF.

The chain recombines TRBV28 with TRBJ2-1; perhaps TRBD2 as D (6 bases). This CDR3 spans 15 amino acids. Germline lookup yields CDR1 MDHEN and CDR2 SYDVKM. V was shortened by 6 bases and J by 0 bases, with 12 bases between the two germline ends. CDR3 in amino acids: CASRRGESSYNEQFF. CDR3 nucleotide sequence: TGTGCCAGCAGACGCGGGGAGAGCTCCTACAATGAGCAGTTCTTC.

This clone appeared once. CDR3: CASSLATETYNSPLHF. CDR3 bases: TGTGCCAGCAGCTTAGCGACGGAGACCTATAATTCACCCCTCCACTTT. The chain couples TRBV7-8 to TRBJ1-6, with D hard to call. The CDR3 runs 16 residues. V lost 0 bases to trimming and J lost 2 bases, with 8 bases between them. In germline, CDR1 is SGHVS, CDR2 FQNEAQ.

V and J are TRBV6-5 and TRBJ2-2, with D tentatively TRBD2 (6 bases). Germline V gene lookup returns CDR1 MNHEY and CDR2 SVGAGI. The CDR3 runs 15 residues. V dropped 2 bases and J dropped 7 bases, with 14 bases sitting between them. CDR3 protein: CASSYKWEVGGELFF. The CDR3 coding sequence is TGTGCCAGCAGTTACAAGTGGGAGGTCGGCGGGGAGCTGTTTTTT.